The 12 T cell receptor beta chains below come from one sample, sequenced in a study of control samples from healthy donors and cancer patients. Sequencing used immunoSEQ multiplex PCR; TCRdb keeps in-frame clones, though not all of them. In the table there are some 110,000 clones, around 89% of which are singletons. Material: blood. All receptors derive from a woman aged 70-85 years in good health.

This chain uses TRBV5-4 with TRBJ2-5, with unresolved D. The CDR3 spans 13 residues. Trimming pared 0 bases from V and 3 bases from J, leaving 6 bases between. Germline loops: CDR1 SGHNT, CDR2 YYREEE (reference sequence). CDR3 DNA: TGTGCCAGCAGCTTGGCTCTAGAAGAGACCCAGTACTTC. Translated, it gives CASSLALEETQYF.

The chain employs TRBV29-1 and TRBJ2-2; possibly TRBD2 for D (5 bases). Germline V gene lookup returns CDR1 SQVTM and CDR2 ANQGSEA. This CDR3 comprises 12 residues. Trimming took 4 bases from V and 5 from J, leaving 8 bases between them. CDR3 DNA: TGCAGCGTTGTGTCGGGAACCGGGGAGCTGTTTTTT. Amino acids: CSVVSGTGELFF.

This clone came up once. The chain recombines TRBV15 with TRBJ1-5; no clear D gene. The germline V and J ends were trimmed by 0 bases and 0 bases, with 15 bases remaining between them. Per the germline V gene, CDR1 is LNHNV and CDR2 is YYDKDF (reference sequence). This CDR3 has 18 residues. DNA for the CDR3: TGTGCCACCAGCAGAGATTTGAATCAGGCCGATAGCAATCAGCCCCAGCATTTT. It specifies CATSRDLNQADSNQPQHF.

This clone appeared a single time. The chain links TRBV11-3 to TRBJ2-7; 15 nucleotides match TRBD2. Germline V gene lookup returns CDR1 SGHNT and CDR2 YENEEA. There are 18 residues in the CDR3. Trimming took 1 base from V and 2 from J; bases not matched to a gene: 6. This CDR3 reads CASSLGTSGGAGTYEQYF. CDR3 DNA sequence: TGTGCCAGCAGCTTAGGGACTAGCGGGGGGGCCGGTACCTACGAGCAGTACTTC.

This CDR3 is CATSRRQGTIYF. CDR3 in DNA: TGTGCCACCAGCCGGAGACAGGGCACCATATATTTT. The chain couples TRBV15 to TRBJ1-3; TRBD1 agrees at 7 bases. From germline, CDR1 is LNHNV and CDR2 YYDKDF (reference sequence). CDR3 length: 12 amino acids. After removal of 5 bases from V and 9 bases from J, the junction contained 4 bases not matched to a gene.

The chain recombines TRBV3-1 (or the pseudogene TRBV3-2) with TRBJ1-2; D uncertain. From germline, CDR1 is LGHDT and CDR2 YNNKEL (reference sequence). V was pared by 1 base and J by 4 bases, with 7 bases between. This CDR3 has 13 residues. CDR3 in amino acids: CASSQVGPYGYTF. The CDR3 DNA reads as TGTGCCAGCAGCCAAGTAGGGCCCTATGGCTACACCTTC.

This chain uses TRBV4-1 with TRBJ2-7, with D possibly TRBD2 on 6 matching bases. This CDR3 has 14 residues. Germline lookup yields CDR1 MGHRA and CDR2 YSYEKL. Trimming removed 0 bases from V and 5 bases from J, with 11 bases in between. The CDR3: CASSQDRGWNEQYF. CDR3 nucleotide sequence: TGCGCCAGCAGCCAAGATCGGGGGTGGAACGAGCAGTACTTC.

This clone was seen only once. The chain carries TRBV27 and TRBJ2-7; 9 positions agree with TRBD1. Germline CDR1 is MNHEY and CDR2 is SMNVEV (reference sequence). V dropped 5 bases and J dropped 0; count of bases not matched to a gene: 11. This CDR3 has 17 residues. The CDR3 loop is CASSRGPGTGSSYEQYF. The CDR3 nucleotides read TGTGCCAGCAGTAGGGGCCCTGGGACAGGGAGCTCCTACGAGCAGTACTTC.

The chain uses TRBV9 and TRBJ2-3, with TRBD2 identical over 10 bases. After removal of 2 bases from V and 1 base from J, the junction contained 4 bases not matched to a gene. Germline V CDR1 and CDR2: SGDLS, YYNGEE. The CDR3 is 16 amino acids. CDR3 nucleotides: TGTGCCAGCAGCGTGCTAGCGGGGGTTGGCACAGATACGCAGTATTTT. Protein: CASSVLAGVGTDTQYF.

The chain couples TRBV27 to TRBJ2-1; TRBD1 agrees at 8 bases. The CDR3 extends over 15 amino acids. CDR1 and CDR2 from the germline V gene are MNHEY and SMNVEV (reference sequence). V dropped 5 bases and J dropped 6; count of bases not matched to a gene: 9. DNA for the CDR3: TGTGCCAGCAGTGGAGGGACAGGTCGGATCAATGAGCAGTTCTTC. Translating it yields CASSGGTGRINEQFF.

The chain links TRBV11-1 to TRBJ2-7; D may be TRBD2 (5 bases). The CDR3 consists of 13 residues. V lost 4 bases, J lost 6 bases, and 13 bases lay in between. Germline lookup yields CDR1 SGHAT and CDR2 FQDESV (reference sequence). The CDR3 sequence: CASSSAGHSEQYF. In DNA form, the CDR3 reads TGTGCCAGCAGCTCGGCGGGCCATTCCGAGCAGTACTTC.

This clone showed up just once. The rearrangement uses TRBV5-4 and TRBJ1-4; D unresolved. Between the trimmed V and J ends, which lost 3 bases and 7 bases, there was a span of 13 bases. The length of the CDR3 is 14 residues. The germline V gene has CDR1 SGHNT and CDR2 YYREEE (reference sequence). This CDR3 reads CASSSEYEGEKLFF. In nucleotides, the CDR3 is TGTGCCAGCAGCTCAGAATACGAAGGTGAAAAACTGTTTTTT.